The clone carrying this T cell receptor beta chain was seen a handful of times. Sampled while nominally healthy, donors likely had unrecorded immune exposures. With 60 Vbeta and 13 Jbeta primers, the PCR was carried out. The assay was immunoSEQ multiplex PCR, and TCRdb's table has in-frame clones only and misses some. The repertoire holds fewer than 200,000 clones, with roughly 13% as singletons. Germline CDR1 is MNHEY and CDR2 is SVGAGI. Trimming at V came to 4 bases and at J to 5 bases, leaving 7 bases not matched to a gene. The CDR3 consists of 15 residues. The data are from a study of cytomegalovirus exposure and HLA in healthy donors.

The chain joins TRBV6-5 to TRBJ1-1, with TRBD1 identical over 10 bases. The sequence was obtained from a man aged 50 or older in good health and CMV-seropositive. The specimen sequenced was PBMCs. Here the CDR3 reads CASSFDRGQSTEAFF. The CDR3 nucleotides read TGTGCCAGCAGTTTCGACAGGGGGCAGAGTACTGAAGCTTTCTTT.